This TCR beta chain was obtained from a study of regulatory T cells in long-lasting Graves disease. For the study at large: In persistent Graves' disease, antithyroid drugs had been taken for over 5 years and TSH receptor antibodies stayed positive. Regarding the study as a whole: Persistent patients shared more public clonotypes (2,741) than newly diagnosed patients (around 1,000). Owing to a sample size that was small, accuracy may have been reduced.

As to time point: persistent/refractory GD, antithyroid drugs over 5 years with positive TRAb. Generation of the TCR library employed RNA extracted from PBMCs. V was clipped by 3 bases and J by 6 bases; unmatched bases: 8. Germline V gene sequence: CDR1 MNHEY, CDR2 SMNVEV (reference sequence). The CDR3 has 15 residues. This clonotype was counted at least ten times. Its antigen is unidentified. Library construction for TCR beta used iRepertoire HTBI primers and Arm-PCR of CDR3 regions. Via MiXCR, TCRdb re-called the multiplex PCR reads, giving one row per CDR3 protein. The sample shows some 280,000 distinct CDR3 sequences, 20% to 25% of them seen only once.

The source material was peripheral blood mononuclear cells (PBMCs), sampled when the disease was refractory, from a patient treated with antithyroid drugs. The TCR originated in a female donor with Graves disease. V is TRBV27 and J is TRBJ2-7; TRBD2 aligns across 10 bases. CDR3 sequence: CASSFLSSGSGEQYF. The CDR3 DNA sequence: TGTGCCAGCAGTTTTTTATCTAGCGGGAGTGGCGAGCAGTACTTC.